Below, one TCR beta chain is given with its context. This entry comes from a study of T cell changes during pregnancy in multiple sclerosis. The CDR3 covers 12 residues. The V gene's germline CDR1 is GTSNPN and CDR2 SVGIG (reference sequence). Trimming took off 4 bases at V and 1 base at J, with 6 bases between the two ends. Assay used: immunoSEQ multiplex PCR; TCRdb lists only in-frame clones, some missing. The data hold some 70,000 clones, with more than 90% observed a single time. The source of this sequence is a female donor in good health, enrolled as a control in a pregnancy study. The chain combines TRBV30 with TRBJ2-3; D might be TRBD1 (5 bases). The sample consisted of peripheral blood, taken in the second trimester of pregnancy. The CDR3: CAWTRGTDTQYF. The CDR3 coding sequence is TGTGCCTGGACCAGGGGCACAGATACGCAGTATTTT. The full variable domain, rest sourced from reference TRBV30 and TRBJ2-3, is SQTIHQWPATLVQPVGSPLSLECTVEGTSNPNLYWYRQAAGRGLQLLFYSVGIGQISSEVPQNLSASRPQDRQFILSSKKLLLSDSGFYLCAWTRGTDTQYFGPGTRLTVL.